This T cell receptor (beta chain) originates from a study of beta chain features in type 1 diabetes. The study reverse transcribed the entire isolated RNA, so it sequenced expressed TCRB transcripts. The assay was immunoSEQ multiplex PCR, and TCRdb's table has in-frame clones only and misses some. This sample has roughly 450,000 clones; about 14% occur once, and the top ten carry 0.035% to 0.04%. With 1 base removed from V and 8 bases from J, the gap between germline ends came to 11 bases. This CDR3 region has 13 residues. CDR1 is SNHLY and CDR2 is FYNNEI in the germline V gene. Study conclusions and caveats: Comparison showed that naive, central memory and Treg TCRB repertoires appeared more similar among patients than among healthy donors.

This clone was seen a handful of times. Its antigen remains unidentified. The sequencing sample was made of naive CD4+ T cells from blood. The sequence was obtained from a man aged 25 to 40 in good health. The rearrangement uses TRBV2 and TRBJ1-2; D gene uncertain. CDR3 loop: CASSEDRIQGYTF. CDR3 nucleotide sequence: TGTGCCAGCAGTGAAGATAGGATCCAGGGCTACACCTTC.